This passage covers 5 T cell receptor beta chains from one sample sequenced in a study of blood T cell repertoires in COVID-19. The protocol was immunoSEQ multiplex PCR, while the TCRdb copy is restricted to in-frame clones and leaves out a portion. Of approximately 400,000 clones listed, 80% to 85% were seen once; the top ten hold approximately 5%. The sequencing input was PBMCs or T cells enriched from blood (not recorded which). The receptors come from a woman in her forties or fifties who had recovered from COVID-19.

The CDR3 is CASTRLDGGYGYTF. CDR3 DNA sequence: TGTGCCAGCACCCGCCTCGACGGAGGATATGGCTACACCTTC. V and J are TRBV7-9 and TRBJ1-2, with D hard to call. CDR3 length: 14 amino acids. The V gene's germline CDR1 is SEHNR and CDR2 FQNEAQ (reference sequence). V dropped 7 bases and J dropped 5 bases, with 17 bases sitting between them.

A word on this clone: Other DNA sequences of this sample code for an identical CDR3. The rearrangement joins TRBV15 to TRBJ1-2; possible D gene TRBD1, 5 bases. The CDR3 has 13 amino acids. Trimming shortened V by 0 bases and J by 4 bases, and 6 bases separated the two germline ends. Germline lookup yields CDR1 LNHNV and CDR2 YYDKDF (reference sequence). CDR3 loop: CATSRDRAYGYTF. Written as DNA, the CDR3 is TGTGCCACCAGCAGAGACAGGGCCTATGGCTACACCTTC.

This sequence joins TRBV6-6 and TRBJ2-1; D ambiguous. The V and J ends lost 8 bases and 10 bases respectively, with 3 bases between them. Germline V gene data show CDR1 as MNHNY and CDR2 as SVGAGI (reference sequence). The CDR3 consists of 8 residues. The CDR3 region has the DNA TGTGCCAGCGGCGAGCAGTTCTTC. This codes for CASGEQFF.

The rearrangement uses TRBV18 and TRBJ2-1, with TRBD1 as a possible D gene (6 bases). CDR1 is KGHSH, CDR2 LQKENI, per germline. The CDR3 extends over 15 amino acids. V was cut by 4 bases and J by 3 bases, with 13 bases left in between. This CDR3 is CASSRDRDNYNEQFF. CDR3 coding DNA: TGTGCCAGCTCACGCGACCGGGACAACTACAATGAGCAGTTCTTC.

V and J are TRBV27 and TRBJ2-7; D is uncertain. The CDR3 extends over 14 amino acids. V lost 5 bases, J lost 1 base, and 12 bases lay in between. Germline V lookup: CDR1 MNHEY, CDR2 SMNVEV (reference sequence). The CDR3 DNA sequence: TGTGCCAGCAGTCTCGCGGCCCAGTCCTACGAGCAGTACTTC. This encodes CASSLAAQSYEQYF.